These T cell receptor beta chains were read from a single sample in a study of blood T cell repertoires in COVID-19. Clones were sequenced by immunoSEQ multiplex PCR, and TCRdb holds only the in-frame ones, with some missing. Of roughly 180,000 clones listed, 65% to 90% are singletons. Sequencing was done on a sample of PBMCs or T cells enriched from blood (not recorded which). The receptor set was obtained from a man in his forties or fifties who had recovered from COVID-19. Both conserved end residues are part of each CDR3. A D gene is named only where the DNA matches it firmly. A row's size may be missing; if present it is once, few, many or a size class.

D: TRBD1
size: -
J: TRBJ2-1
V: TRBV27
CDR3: CASSLEGAPYNEQFF
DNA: TGTGCCAGCAGTTTAGAGGGGGCCCCCTACAATGAGCAGTTCTTC

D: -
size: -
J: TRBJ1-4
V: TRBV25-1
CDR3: CASSPGGYPATNEKLFF
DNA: TGTGCCAGCAGCCCCGGGGGGTATCCTGCAACTAATGAAAAACTGTTTTTT

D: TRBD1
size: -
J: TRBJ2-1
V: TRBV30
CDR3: CAWNRDRGYNEQFF
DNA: TGTGCCTGGAACCGGGACAGGGGCTACAATGAGCAGTTCTTC

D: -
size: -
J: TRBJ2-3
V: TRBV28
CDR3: CASSDRPPSTDTQYF
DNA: TGTGCCAGCAGTGACAGGCCCCCTAGCACAGATACGCAGTATTTT

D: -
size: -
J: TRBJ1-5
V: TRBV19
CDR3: CASSLAPGYQPQHF
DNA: TGTGCCAGTAGTTTGGCGCCGGGGTATCAGCCCCAGCATTTT

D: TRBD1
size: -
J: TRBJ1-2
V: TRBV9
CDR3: CASSELSLRQGAGYGYTF
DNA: TGTGCCAGCAGCGAACTAAGTCTGAGACAGGGGGCAGGATATGGCTACACCTTC

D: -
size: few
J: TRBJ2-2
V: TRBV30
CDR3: CAWSQGGDSGTGELFF
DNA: TGTGCCTGGAGTCAAGGCGGGGATTCGGGCACCGGGGAGCTGTTTTTT

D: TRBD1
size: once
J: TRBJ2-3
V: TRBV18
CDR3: CASSPADRGFADTQYF
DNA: TGTGCCAGCTCACCGGCGGACAGGGGGTTTGCAGATACGCAGTATTTT

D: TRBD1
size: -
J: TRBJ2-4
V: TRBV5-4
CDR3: CASSTIGQGQGDIQYF
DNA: TGTGCCAGCAGCACGATTGGGCAGGGACAGGGGGACATTCAGTACTTC

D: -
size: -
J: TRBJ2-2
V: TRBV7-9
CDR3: CASSSLALDTGELFF
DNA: TGTGCCAGCAGCTCTCTAGCGTTGGACACCGGGGAGCTGTTTTTT

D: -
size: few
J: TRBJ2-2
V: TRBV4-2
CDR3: CASSQDSGGPGELFF
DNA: TGTGCCAGCAGCCAGGACTCAGGGGGGCCCGGGGAGCTGTTTTTT

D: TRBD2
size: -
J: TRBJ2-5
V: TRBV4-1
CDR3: CASSQERGLAGGRQETQYF
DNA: TGCGCCAGCAGCCAAGAGAGGGGACTAGCGGGAGGGCGTCAAGAGACCCAGTACTTC

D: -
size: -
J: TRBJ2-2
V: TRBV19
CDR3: CASFTGTGELFF
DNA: TGTGCCAGTTTCACAGGGACCGGGGAGCTGTTTTTT

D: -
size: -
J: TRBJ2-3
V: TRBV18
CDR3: CASFPTAISTDTQYF
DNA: TGTGCCAGCTTCCCGACAGCTATCAGCACAGATACGCAGTATTTT

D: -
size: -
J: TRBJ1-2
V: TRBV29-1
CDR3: CSVGNLDRFNYGYTF
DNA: TGCAGCGTTGGCAATCTGGACAGATTTAACTATGGCTACACCTTC

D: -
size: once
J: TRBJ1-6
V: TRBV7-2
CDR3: CASSARGGRNSPLHF
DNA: TGTGCCAGCAGCGCTCGCGGGGGGCGAAATTCACCCCTCCACTTT

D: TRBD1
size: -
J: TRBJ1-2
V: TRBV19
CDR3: CASEGQARSYGYTF
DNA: TGTGCCAGTGAAGGACAGGCCCGAAGTTATGGCTACACCTTC

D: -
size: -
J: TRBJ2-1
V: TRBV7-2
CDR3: CASSLRQYDEQFF
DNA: TGTGCCAGCAGCCTACGACAGTACGATGAGCAGTTCTTC

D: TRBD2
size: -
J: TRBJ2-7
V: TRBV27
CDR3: CASREGRGDAYEQYF
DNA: TGTGCCAGCCGTGAGGGCCGGGGGGATGCCTACGAGCAGTACTTC

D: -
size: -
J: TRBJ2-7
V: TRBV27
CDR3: CASRGLGGEQYF
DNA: TGTGCCAGCAGGGGACTGGGCGGGGAGCAGTACTTC

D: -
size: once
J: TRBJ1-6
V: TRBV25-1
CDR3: CASSDSSRELSPLHF
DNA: TGTGCCAGCAGTGACTCGAGCAGGGAACTTTCACCCCTCCACTTT

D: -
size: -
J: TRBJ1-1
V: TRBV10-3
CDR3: CAISESEGGTEAFF
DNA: TGTGCCATCAGTGAGTCAGAGGGTGGGACTGAAGCTTTCTTT

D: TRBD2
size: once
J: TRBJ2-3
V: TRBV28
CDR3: CASSSTGLAGGDTQYF
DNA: TGTGCCAGCAGTTCGACCGGACTAGCGGGAGGAGATACGCAGTATTTT

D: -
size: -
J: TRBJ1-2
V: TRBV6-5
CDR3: CASSPGGRGGYTF
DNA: TGTGCCAGCAGCCCCGGGGGAAGGGGAGGCTACACCTTC

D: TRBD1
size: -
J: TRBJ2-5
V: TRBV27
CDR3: CARADRGYQETQYF
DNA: TGTGCCAGGGCGGACAGGGGGTACCAAGAGACCCAGTACTTC

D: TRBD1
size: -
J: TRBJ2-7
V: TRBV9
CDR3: CASSVGGQGARNEQYF
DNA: TGTGCCAGCAGCGTAGGGGGACAGGGGGCCCGGAACGAGCAGTACTTC

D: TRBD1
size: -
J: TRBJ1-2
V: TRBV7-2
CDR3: CASSSYRGPGYTF
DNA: TGTGCCAGCAGCTCCTACAGGGGCCCTGGCTACACCTTC

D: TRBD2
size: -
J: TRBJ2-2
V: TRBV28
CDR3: CASTSTGTRNTGELFF
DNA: TGTGCCAGCACCTCGACCGGGACTAGGAACACCGGGGAGCTGTTTTTT

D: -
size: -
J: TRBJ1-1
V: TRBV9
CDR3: CASSVLPPGQGRGYTEAFF
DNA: TGTGCCAGCAGCGTACTACCCCCGGGCCAAGGTAGGGGGTACACTGAAGCTTTCTTT

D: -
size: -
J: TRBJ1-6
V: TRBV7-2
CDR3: CASSPEPNSPLHF
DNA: TGTGCCAGCAGCCCCGAGCCTAATTCACCCCTCCACTTT

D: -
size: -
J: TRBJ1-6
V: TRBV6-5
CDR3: CASSYWQGNSPLHF
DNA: TGTGCCAGCAGTTACTGGCAGGGTAATTCACCCCTCCACTTT

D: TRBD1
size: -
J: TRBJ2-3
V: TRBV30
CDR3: CAWRGQWSTDTQYF
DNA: TGTGCCTGGAGGGGACAGTGGAGCACAGATACGCAGTATTTT

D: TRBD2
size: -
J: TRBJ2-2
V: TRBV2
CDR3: CAGLAGYITGELFF
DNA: TGTGCCGGGCTAGCGGGATATATCACCGGGGAGCTGTTTTTT

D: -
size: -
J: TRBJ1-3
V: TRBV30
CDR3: CAWGVGTGLGGNTIYF
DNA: TGTGCCTGGGGTGTTGGCACAGGCTTGGGGGGAAACACCATATATTTT

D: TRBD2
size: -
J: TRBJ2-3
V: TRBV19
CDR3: CASSIMALAGGGTDTQYF
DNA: TGTGCCAGTAGTATAATGGCCCTAGCGGGAGGGGGTACAGATACGCAGTATTTT

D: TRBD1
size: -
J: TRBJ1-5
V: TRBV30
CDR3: CAWSLTGGNQPQHF
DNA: TGTGCCTGGAGCCTGACAGGGGGAAATCAGCCCCAGCATTTT

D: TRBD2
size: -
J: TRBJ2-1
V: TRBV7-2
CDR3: CASSPRVAGSYNEQFF
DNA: TGTGCCAGCAGCCCACGGGTAGCGGGCTCCTACAATGAGCAGTTCTTC

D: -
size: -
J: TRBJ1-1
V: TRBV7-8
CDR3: CASSLPGTAGAFF
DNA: TGTGCCAGCAGCTTACCCGGGACGGCGGGGGCTTTCTTT

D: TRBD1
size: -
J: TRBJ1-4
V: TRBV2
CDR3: CASRDRGMNDEKLFF
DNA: TGTGCCAGCCGGGACAGGGGTATGAATGATGAAAAACTGTTTTTT

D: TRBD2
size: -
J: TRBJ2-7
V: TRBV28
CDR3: CASISGGSYEQYF
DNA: TGTGCCAGCATCTCCGGGGGGTCCTACGAGCAGTACTTC